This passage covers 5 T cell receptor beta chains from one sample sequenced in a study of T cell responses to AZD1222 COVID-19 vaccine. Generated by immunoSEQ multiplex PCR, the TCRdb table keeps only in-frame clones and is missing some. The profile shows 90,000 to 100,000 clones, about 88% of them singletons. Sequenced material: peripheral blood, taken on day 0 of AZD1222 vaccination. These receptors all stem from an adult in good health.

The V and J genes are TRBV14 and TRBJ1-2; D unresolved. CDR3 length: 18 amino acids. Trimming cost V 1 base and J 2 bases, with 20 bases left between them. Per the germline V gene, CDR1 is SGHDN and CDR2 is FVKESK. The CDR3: CASSQANSSGLINYGYTF. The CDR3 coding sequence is TGTGCCAGCAGCCAAGCGAACAGCTCCGGCCTGATAAACTATGGCTACACCTTC.

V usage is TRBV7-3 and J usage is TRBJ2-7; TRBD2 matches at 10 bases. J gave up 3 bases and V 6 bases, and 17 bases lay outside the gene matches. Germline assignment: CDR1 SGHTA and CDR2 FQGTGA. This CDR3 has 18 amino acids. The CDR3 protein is CASSQDSLSGGTVYEQYF. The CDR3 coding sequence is TGTGCCAGCAGTCAAGACAGTCTTAGCGGGGGGACAGTCTACGAGCAGTACTTC.

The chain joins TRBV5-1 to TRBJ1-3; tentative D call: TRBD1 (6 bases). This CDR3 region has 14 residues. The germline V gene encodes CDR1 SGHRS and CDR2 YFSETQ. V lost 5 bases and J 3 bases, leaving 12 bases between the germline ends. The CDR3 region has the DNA TGCGCCAGCAGAGCCGGACAGATTGGAAACACCATATATTTT. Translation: CASRAGQIGNTIYF.

CDR3 region: CASSTTGTPERTQYF. The CDR3 region has the DNA TGTGCCAGCAGCACCACCGGGACTCCGGAAAGGACCCAGTACTTC. The V call is TRBV28, the J call TRBJ2-5; a weak D match, TRBD2 (6 bases). The germline V gene has CDR1 MDHEN and CDR2 SYDVKM. This CDR3 is built from 15 residues. V was cut by 6 bases and J by 7 bases, with 21 bases left in between.

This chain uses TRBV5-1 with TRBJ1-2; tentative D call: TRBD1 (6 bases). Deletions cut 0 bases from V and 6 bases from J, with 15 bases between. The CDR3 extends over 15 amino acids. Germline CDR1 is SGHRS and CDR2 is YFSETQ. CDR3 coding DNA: TGCGCCAGCAGCTTGGATTGGGGGCGGTTCGATGGCTACACCTTC. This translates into CASSLDWGRFDGYTF.